This TCR beta chain originates from a study of monozygotic twins with inflammatory bowel disease. TCRdb derives one entry per CDR3 protein from the 5' RACE reads, leaving out DNA. The sample holds approximately 330,000 distinct CDR3 sequences. General study findings and limits: Limited statistical power may explain no repertoire similarity difference between concordant and discordant twins.

The CDR3 is 15 residues long. The germline V gene encodes CDR1 SGHDN and CDR2 FVKESK. As concerns this clonotype: Its antigen is as yet unknown.

The sample was blood. This sequence was found in a human donor with ulcerative colitis or Crohn's disease, or a healthy co-twin of an affected twin (not recorded which). V gene TRBV14 combines with J gene TRBJ2-3; TCRdb reports TRBD1, a call that lacks DNA to check it against. Here the CDR3 reads CASSQFRGITDTQYF. Full variable domain (rest looked up from reference TRBV14 and TRBJ2-3): EAGVTQFPSHSVIEKGQTVTLRCDPISGHDNLYWYRRVMGKEIKFLLHFVKESKQDESGMPNNRFLAERTGGTYSTLKVQPAELEDSGVYFCASSQFRGITDTQYFGPGTRLTVL.